The 9 T cell receptor beta chains listed next were all sequenced from one sample in a study of cytomegalovirus exposure and HLA in healthy donors. PCR was performed using 60 Vbeta and 13 Jbeta primers. This table comes from immunoSEQ multiplex PCR, and its TCRdb copy is limited to in-frame clones, with some not included. The sample has about 150,000 clones, under 80% seen once. The source material was PBMCs. Receptors were obtained from a woman aged 45-59 years in good health and CMV-seropositive.

The chain recombines TRBV5-1 with TRBJ2-1, with a tentative D call TRBD2 (5 bases). V shed 1 base and J shed 10 bases, with 24 bases lying between them. The CDR3 spans 17 residues. Germline assignment: CDR1 SGHRS and CDR2 YFSETQ. The CDR3 nucleotides are TGCGCCAGCAGCTTGACCTTAAGCGGCCTGATCCTCGAGGAGCAGTTCTTC. Its protein product is CASSLTLSGLILEEQFF.

In the case of this clone: One end of the junction is discordant with germline, which a read error may explain. The genes are TRBV7-9 and TRBJ1-1; a weak D match, TRBD1 (6 bases). Germline assignment: CDR1 SEHNR and CDR2 FQNEAQ (reference sequence). There are 16 residues in the CDR3. The CDR3: CSSRGSRVSMDTEAFF. In DNA form, the CDR3 reads TGTTCCAGCAGGGGTAGCAGGGTGAGCATGGACACTGAAGCTTTCTTT.

The chain has TRBV2 and TRBJ1-3; D is unresolved. CDR3 length equals 15 residues. Between the trimmed V and J ends, which lost 2 bases and 3 bases, there was a span of 11 bases. Germline CDR1 reads SNHLY; CDR2 reads FYNNEI. The CDR3: CASSEIGTVGNTIYF. CDR3 DNA sequence: TGTGCCAGCAGTGAAATTGGTACAGTTGGAAACACCATATATTTT.

This chain uses TRBV4-2 with TRBJ1-2; TRBD1 aligns across 8 bases. V trimming: 3 bases; J trimming: 0 bases; junction bases outside the gene matches: 3. Per the germline V gene, CDR1 is LGHNA and CDR2 is YNFKEQ. The CDR3 length is 15 residues. CDR3 sequence: CASSHSDRANYGYTF. The CDR3 DNA reads TGTGCCAGCAGCCATTCGGACAGGGCTAACTATGGCTACACCTTC.

The gene calls are TRBV19 and TRBJ1-5; D unclear. Germline CDR1 is LNHDA and CDR2 is SQIVND (reference sequence). Between the trimmed V and J ends, which lost 2 bases and 6 bases, there was a span of 11 bases. The CDR3 length is 14 residues. CDR3 sequence (DNA): TGTGCCAGTAGTATATCAGGTCTCGGTCAGCCCCAGCATTTT. Its translation: CASSISGLGQPQHF.

J is TRBJ1-2 and V is TRBV25-1, with 9 bases that match TRBD1. The CDR3 sequence is 17 residues long. V lost 1 base to trimming and J lost 7 bases; unmatched junction nucleotides: 13. Germline CDR1 and CDR2: MGHDK and SYGVNS. The CDR3, as DNA: TGTGCCAGCAGTGAATTAGGAACAGGGGGCGGAGGTAGTGGCTACACCTTC. Translated: CASSELGTGGGGSGYTF.

The V call is TRBV19, the J call TRBJ1-5; TRBD1 might be the D (6 bases). Germline CDR1 reads LNHDA; CDR2 reads SQIVND (reference sequence). The CDR3 has 15 residues. V was trimmed by 9 bases and J by 0 bases, leaving 15 bases between them. In DNA form, the CDR3 reads TGTGCCAGCCTGCCCGGACAGAATAGCAATCAGCCCCAGCATTTT. Translation gives CASLPGQNSNQPQHF.

This clone came up a few times. This chain connects TRBV9 to TRBJ1-2; TRBD1 matches 10 bases. The CDR3 contains 14 residues. CDR1 SGDLS and CDR2 YYNGEE come from the germline V gene. J was trimmed by 9 bases and V by 4 bases; bases with no gene match: 9. The CDR3 here is CASSPLGTGARYTF. The DNA of the CDR3 is TGTGCCAGCAGCCCTCTCGGGACAGGGGCTCGCTACACCTTC.

This clone showed up just a few times. V usage is TRBV18 and J usage is TRBJ1-6; D unresolved. CDR3 size: 16 residues. V was trimmed by 3 bases and J by 4 bases, leaving 13 bases between them. The germline V gene has CDR1 KGHSH and CDR2 LQKENI. The CDR3: CASSPRSGRYNSPLHF. Written as DNA, the CDR3 is TGTGCCAGCTCACCGCGGAGCGGCAGATATAATTCACCCCTCCACTTT.